These 5 T cell receptor beta chains came from one sample sequenced in a study of blood T cell repertoires in COVID-19. Method: immunoSEQ multiplex PCR; TCRdb's copy keeps in-frame clones and lacks some. The sample contains about 180,000 clones, roughly 87% of which appear only once. Specimen: PBMCs or T cells enriched from blood (not recorded which). The receptors originated from a woman aged 40 to 49 with acute COVID-19.

This clone was found a few times. V and J are TRBV5-6 and TRBJ2-1; D is perhaps TRBD1 (5 bases). This CDR3 comprises 15 residues. The germline V gene has CDR1 SGHDT and CDR2 YYEEEE. The V and J ends lost 3 bases and 7 bases respectively, with 17 bases between them. The DNA of the CDR3 is TGTGCCAGCAGCTGGAGACAGCCGTCGGTAAATGAGCAGTTCTTC. Residues: CASSWRQPSVNEQFF.

This chain connects TRBV9 to TRBJ2-6, with TRBD1 as a possible D gene (7 bases). Germline-derived CDR1 and CDR2 are SGDLS and YYNGEE. V lost 0 bases to trimming and J lost 2 bases, with 12 bases between them. The CDR3 spans 17 residues. DNA of the CDR3: TGTGCCAGCAGCGTAGCACAGGGGAGGACTGGGGCCAACGTCCTGACTTTC. Its translation: CASSVAQGRTGANVLTF.

The V and J genes are TRBV11-2 and TRBJ2-7; D remains unclear. Per the germline V gene, CDR1 is SGHAT and CDR2 is FQNNGV. The length of the CDR3 is 15 residues. V was trimmed by 5 bases and J by 4 bases, leaving 18 bases between them. CDR3 DNA: TGTGCCAGCAGCCCCCATTTACTCGCCCTTTACGAGCAGTACTTC. Protein product: CASSPHLLALYEQYF.

This clone was detected only once. This chain joins TRBV4-3 and TRBJ2-1; 7 bases are a match to TRBD1. CDR3 length: 15 residues. Trimming cost V 1 base and J 1 base; bases outside gene matches: 1. Per germline, CDR1 LGHNA and CDR2 YSLEER. The CDR3: CASSQVTGSYNEQFF. The CDR3 DNA is TGCGCCAGCAGCCAAGTGACAGGGTCCTACAATGAGCAGTTCTTC.

This chain links TRBV5-1 with TRBJ2-5; 9 nucleotides match TRBD1. Germline CDR1 SGHRS, CDR2 YFSETQ. The CDR3 is 14 residues long. V gave up 6 bases and J gave up 4 bases; unmatched junction bases: 7. In nucleotides, the CDR3 is TGCGCCAGCAAAGACCACAGGGGGCCAGAGACCCAGTACTTC. It yields the protein CASKDHRGPETQYF.